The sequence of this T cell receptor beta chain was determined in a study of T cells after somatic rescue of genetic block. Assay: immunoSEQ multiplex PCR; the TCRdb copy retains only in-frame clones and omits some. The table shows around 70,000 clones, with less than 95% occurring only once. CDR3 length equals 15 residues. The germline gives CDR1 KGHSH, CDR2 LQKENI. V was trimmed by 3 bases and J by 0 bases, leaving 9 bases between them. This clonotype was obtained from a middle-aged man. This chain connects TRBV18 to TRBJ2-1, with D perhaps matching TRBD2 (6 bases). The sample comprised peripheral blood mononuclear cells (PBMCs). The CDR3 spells CASSPPGDSYNEQFF. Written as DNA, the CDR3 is TGTGCCAGCTCACCTCCGGGGGACTCCTACAATGAGCAGTTCTTC.